This T cell receptor (beta chain) was identified during a study of graft-versus-host responses after intestinal transplantation. Approximately 200,000 CFSE-labeled responder cells were plated with approximately 200,000 irradiated, violet-dye-labeled stimulator cells. The table came from immunoSEQ multiplex PCR; TCRdb's copy has only in-frame clones and leaves some out. The sample carries approximately 21,000 clones, about 45% recorded once. In this sample, this clone turned up a few times. The source material was alloreactive CD8+ T cells from a mixed lymphocyte reaction culture, sampled before transplantation. Stated subset: CFSE-low proliferating T cells sorted from roughly 6-day pre-transplant mixed lymphocyte reaction (GvH or HvG direction). The receptor was derived from a human patient who was an organ donor for intestinal transplantation.

The CDR3 nucleotides read TGTGCCAGCAGCCAGCAGGAAGGGTTTGGCTACACCTTC. Protein sequence: CASSQQEGFGYTF. The chain joins TRBV6-5 to TRBJ1-2, with unresolved D. V dropped 6 bases and J dropped 7 bases, with 15 bases sitting between them. The germline V gene has CDR1 MNHEY and CDR2 SVGAGI. This CDR3 is built from 13 residues.